The 10 T cell receptor beta chains below were found in one sample sequenced in a study of blood T cell repertoires in COVID-19. Assay: immunoSEQ multiplex PCR; the TCRdb copy retains only in-frame clones and omits some. The sample has some 300,000 clones, roughly 89% seen once; the top ten hold approximately 4.3%. The sample comprised PBMCs or T cells enriched from blood (not recorded which). These receptors all come from a woman under 30 with acute COVID-19.

The rearrangement links TRBV12-5 to TRBJ1-3; maybe TRBD1 (6 bases). This CDR3 region has 13 residues. Trimming took off 5 bases at V and 3 bases at J, with 8 bases between the two ends. CDR1 LGHNT and CDR2 FRNRAP come from the germline V gene. Here the CDR3 DNA reads TGTGCTAGTGGTACAGGGAGTGGAAACACCATATATTTT. Translated: CASGTGSGNTIYF.

The chain uses TRBV28 and TRBJ2-1; D might be TRBD1 (6 bases). Per the germline V gene, CDR1 is MDHEN and CDR2 is SYDVKM. The V end was cut by 2 bases, the J end by 6 bases, with 14 bases between. The CDR3 contains 15 residues. CDR3 residues: CASSLDRTTGNEQFF. Written as DNA, the CDR3 is TGTGCCAGCAGTTTAGACAGGACCACCGGCAATGAGCAGTTCTTC.

The rearrangement joins TRBV27 to TRBJ1-1; 7 nucleotides align to TRBD1. V shed 6 bases, J shed 5 bases, and the junction held 6 bases outside the gene matches. The CDR3 totals 13 residues. Germline CDR1 reads MNHEY; CDR2 reads SMNVEV (reference sequence). CDR3 sequence (DNA): TGTGCCAGCAGCCGAGGGACAGCGACTGAAGCTTTCTTT. Its translation: CASSRGTATEAFF.

The chain uses TRBV28 and TRBJ1-1, with D perhaps matching TRBD1 (6 bases). This CDR3 has 14 amino acids. CDR1 and CDR2 from the germline V gene are MDHEN and SYDVKM. V was pared by 6 bases and J by 2 bases, with 13 bases between. This CDR3 reads CASRLDRSNTEAFF. CDR3 in DNA: TGTGCCAGCAGGTTGGACAGAAGTAACACTGAAGCTTTCTTT.

The V gene is TRBV27, the J gene TRBJ2-7; 9 bases are shared with TRBD1. J gave up 13 bases and V 2 bases, and 6 bases lay outside the gene matches. Germline V gene lookup returns CDR1 MNHEY and CDR2 SMNVEV (reference sequence). The CDR3 runs to 12 residues. Here the CDR3 DNA reads TGTGCCAGCAGTTTAACAGGGGGCAATGAATACTTC. It specifies CASSLTGGNEYF.

This clone was found a few times. Germline is not matched at one junction end, which may reflect a read error. V usage is TRBV27 and J usage is TRBJ2-7; D ambiguous. This CDR3 spans 14 amino acids. CDR1 and CDR2 from the germline V gene are MNHEY and SMNVEV (reference sequence). CDR3 amino acids: CATSSRGGPYEQYF. In DNA, the CDR3 is TGTGCCACCAGTTCCCGCGGCGGCCCCTACGAGCAGTACTTC.

This chain uses TRBV6-5 with TRBJ2-2, with D perhaps TRBD1 (6 bases). CDR1 and CDR2 from the germline V gene are MNHEY and SVGAGI. The V end lost 10 bases, the J end lost 1 base, and 13 bases lay between the germline ends. The CDR3 is 14 residues long. This CDR3 reads CATNFRGNTGELFF. As DNA, the CDR3 is TGTGCCACCAACTTCAGGGGGAACACCGGGGAGCTGTTTTTT.

Notes on this clone: This sample includes further DNA sequences coding for the same CDR3. V usage is TRBV2 and J usage is TRBJ1-5; the D is unclear. This CDR3 is built from 14 residues. Looked up from germline, CDR1 is SNHLY and CDR2 is FYNNEI. V shed 4 bases and J shed 2 bases, with 9 bases lying between them. The CDR3: CASSVEGGNQPQHF. In DNA, the CDR3 is TGTGCCAGCAGTGTGGAGGGTGGCAATCAGCCCCAGCATTTT.

The chain has TRBV5-5 and TRBJ1-4; TRBD1 might be the D (6 bases). V was cut by 2 bases and J by 7 bases, with 12 bases left in between. The CDR3 consists of 14 residues. Germline CDR1 is SGHKS and CDR2 is YYEKEE (reference sequence). The CDR3 DNA reads as TGTGCCAGCAGCTTAACAGGGCTGGGTGAAAAACTGTTTTTT. Protein: CASSLTGLGEKLFF.

This rearrangement joins TRBV30 to TRBJ1-4; D not certain. In germline, CDR1 is GTSNPN, CDR2 SVGIG (reference sequence). This CDR3 has 16 amino acids. V lost 4 bases, J lost 8 bases, and 23 bases lay in between. This CDR3 is CAWKAGMVDSGEKLFF. The CDR3 coding sequence is TGTGCCTGGAAGGCCGGGATGGTCGACTCGGGGGAAAAACTGTTTTTT.